The present entry profiles one TCR beta chain with its context. As a fraction of the sample, this clonotype is medium-sized (0.01 to 0.1%). It lacks a known antigen. Within one base of it there is no much larger clone, and no base qualities were kept. Genomic DNA was extracted from bulk tumor tissue and used as the TCR template, and approximately 650 ng gDNA was amplified per sample. During surgery, multiple biopsies were taken from each primary tumor and placed as far apart as possible within the tumor mass. The study cohort was described as untreated, and the patients were newly diagnosed NSCLC cases having curative surgery. The donor group was made up of over 14 newly diagnosed non-small cell lung cancer patients undergoing surgery with curative intent. Two independent pathologists reviewed the resected tumor masses. Sequencing was performed only on DNA and RNA samples of high quality. V is reduced by 5 bases and J by 6 bases, leaving a spacing of 10 bases between them. The germline V gene encodes CDR1 SNHLY and CDR2 FYNNEI. From the cysteine up to the phenylalanine, the CDR3 has a length of 12 residues. The read is trimmed to its CDR3 DNA, 36 bases read in frame from base 1.

The TCR beta CDR3 region was amplified with a multiplex PCR system whose first round ran for approximately 9 cycles using 32 V-gene forward primers and 13 J-gene reverse primers. A QIAGEN Multiplex PCR Kit was used for first-round PCR, and the primer sequences were filed in Chinese patent CN105087789A. A second PCR round added Illumina universal primers using the Phusion High-Fidelity PCR Kit. Paired-end sequencing of TCR libraries was carried out on the Illumina HiSeq X Ten platform at a read length of 151 bp. In the original analysis: Cutadapt was used to discard reads without multiplex PCR primers, PEAR merged the read pairs, and MiXCR with default settings called the CDR3 regions. Repertoire diversity was assessed by Shannon entropy, and clonality was calculated as one minus the Shannon entropy divided by the ln of the count of productive unique sequences. Dominant or high-frequency T-cell clones were defined as clonotypes at frequencies of at least 0.5%. Using fastp trimming at Q25 and MiXCR clonotype assembly, TCRdb reanalyzed the public sequencing data and kept in-frame beta chains. Each entry merges the rows of one CDR3 protein and shows their most common DNA and genes. TCRdb's processing, not the study's, gives the V and J calls here. The sample includes 9,500 to 12,000 distinct CDR3 sequences, with roughly a fifth observed a single time. Together, the top ten hold approximately 3.7% of the sample.

The sample comes from a study of immune heterogeneity within non-small cell lung tumors (dated by TCRdb to the late 2010s). Concerning the study at large: By histology, the tumors included 10 to 11 non-squamous carcinomas, 4 squamous cell carcinomas and 1 tumor not otherwise specified. Whole-exome sequencing, RNA-seq and TCR beta repertoire sequencing were combined for multiple spatially distinct regions from each NSCLC tumor so that intratumoral immune heterogeneity could be examined. TCR repertoires were analyzed from around 57 tumor loci of under 19 patients, while transcriptome data covered only 40 to 50 loci from about twelve patients. For mutant peptides 8 to 11 amino acids long, netMHCpan-3.0 predicted neoantigen binding to the HLA alleles of each patient. The paper's findings and limits, for the study overall: A statistically significant but moderate positive correlation (R 0.3 to 0.4) was observed between local T-cell repertoire clonality and local tumor mutational burden. Individual patients mostly had different high-frequency TCR beta clonotypes. Within a given patient, the same dominant CDR3B clonotypes showed up repeatedly across loci, although different tumor locations also carried unique high-frequency clones.

The rearrangement combines TRBV2 with TRBJ1-2, and perhaps TRBD1 as D gene, on 5 matching bases. The clonotype originates from a man in his fifties or sixties with non-small cell lung cancer. The sequenced sample was lung tumor tissue. The CDR3 loop reads CASSQGADGYTF. In nucleotides, the sequence is TGTGCCAGCAGTCAAGGGGCCGATGGCTACACCTTC.